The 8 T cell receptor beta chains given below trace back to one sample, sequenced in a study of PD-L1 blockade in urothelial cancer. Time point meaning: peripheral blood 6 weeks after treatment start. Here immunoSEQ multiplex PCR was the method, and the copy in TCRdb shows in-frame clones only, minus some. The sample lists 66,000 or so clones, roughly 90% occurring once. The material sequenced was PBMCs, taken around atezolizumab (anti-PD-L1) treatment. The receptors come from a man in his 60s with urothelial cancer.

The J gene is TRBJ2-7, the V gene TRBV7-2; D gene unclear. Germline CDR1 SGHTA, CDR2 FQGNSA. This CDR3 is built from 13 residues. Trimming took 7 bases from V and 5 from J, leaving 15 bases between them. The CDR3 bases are TGTGCCAGCAAACCTCCCCCCCCGGACGAGCAGTACTTC. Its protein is CASKPPPPDEQYF.

The CDR3 nucleotides are TGCGCCAGCAGCCCCCCGGCTAGCGGGATGTCCGGGGAGCTGTTTTTT. The encoded protein is CASSPPASGMSGELFF. The chain carries TRBV5-1 and TRBJ2-2; the match to TRBD2 covers 9 bases. CDR3 length: 16 residues. The junction had 10 bases not matched to a gene; V was cut back by 4 bases and J by 6 bases. CDR1 SGHRS and CDR2 YFSETQ come from the germline V gene.

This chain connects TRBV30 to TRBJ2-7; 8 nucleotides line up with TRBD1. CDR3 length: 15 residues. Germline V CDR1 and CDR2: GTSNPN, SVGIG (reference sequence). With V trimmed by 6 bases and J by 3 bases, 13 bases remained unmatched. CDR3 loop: CACPRTGRLSYEQYF. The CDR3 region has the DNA TGTGCCTGCCCCCGGACAGGGAGGTTAAGCTACGAGCAGTACTTC.

CDR3 sequence reads: CASSDWPSGRNEQFF. CDR3 DNA sequence: TGTGCCAGCAGCGATTGGCCTAGCGGGAGAAATGAGCAGTTCTTC. The V and J genes are TRBV7-9 and TRBJ2-1, with 10 nucleotides matching TRBD2. The V and J ends lost 5 bases and 7 bases, in that order; junction bases with no gene match: 8. The CDR3 has 15 residues. In germline, CDR1 is SEHNR, CDR2 FQNEAQ (reference sequence). The full variable domain, completed using reference TRBV7-9 and TRBJ2-1, is DTGVSQNPRHKITKRGQNVTFRCDPISEHNRLYWYRQTLGQGPEFLTYFQNEAQLEKSRLLSDRFSAERPKGSFSTLEIQRTEQGDSAMYLCASSDWPSGRNEQFFGPGTRLTVL.

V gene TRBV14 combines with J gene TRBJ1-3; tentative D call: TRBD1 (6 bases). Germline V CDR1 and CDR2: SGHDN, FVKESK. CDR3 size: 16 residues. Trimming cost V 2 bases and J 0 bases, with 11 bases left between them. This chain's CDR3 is CASSQPGHHSGNTIYF. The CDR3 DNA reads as TGTGCCAGCAGCCAACCGGGACACCACTCTGGAAACACCATATATTTT.

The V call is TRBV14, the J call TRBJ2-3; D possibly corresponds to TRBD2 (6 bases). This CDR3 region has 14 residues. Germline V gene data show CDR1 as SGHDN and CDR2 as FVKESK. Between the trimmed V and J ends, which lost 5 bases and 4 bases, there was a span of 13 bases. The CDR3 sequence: CASSDSSVPDTQYF. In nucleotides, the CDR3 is TGTGCCAGCAGCGATTCTAGCGTACCAGATACGCAGTATTTT.

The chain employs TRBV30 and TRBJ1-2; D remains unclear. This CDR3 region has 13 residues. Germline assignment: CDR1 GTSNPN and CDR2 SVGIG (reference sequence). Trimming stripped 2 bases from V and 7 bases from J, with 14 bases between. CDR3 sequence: CAWSTGVMSGYTF. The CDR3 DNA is TGTGCCTGGAGTACCGGGGTAATGAGTGGCTACACCTTC.

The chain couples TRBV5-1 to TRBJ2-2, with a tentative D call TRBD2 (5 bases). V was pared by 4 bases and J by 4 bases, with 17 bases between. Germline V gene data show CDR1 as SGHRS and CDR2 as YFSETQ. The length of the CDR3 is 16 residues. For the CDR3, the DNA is TGCGCCAGCAGCCAGACTGGGCCCCGGGGCACCGGGGAGCTGTTTTTT. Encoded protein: CASSQTGPRGTGELFF.